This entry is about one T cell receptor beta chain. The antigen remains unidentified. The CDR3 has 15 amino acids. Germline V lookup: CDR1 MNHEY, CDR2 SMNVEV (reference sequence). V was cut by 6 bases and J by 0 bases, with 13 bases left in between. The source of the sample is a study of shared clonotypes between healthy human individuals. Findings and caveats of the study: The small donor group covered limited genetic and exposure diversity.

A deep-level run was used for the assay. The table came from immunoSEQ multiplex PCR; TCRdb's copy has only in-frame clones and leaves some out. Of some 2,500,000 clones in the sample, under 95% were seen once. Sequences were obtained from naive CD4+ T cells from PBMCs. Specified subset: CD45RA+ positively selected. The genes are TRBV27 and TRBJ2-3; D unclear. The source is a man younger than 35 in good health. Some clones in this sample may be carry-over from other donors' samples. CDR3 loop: CASSPYGTSTDTQYF. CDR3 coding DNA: TGTGCCAGCAGCCCTTACGGTACTAGCACAGATACGCAGTATTTT.